One and the same sample provided the 4 T cell receptor beta chains below, sequenced in a study of CD8+CD57+ T cells in acquired aplastic anemia. Researchers used genomic DNA as the template to profile TCR beta VDJ and CDR3. Via MiXCR, TCRdb re-called the reads, giving one row per CDR3 protein. The sample comprises approximately 65,000 distinct CDR3 sequences, roughly 54% of which are singletons, and roughly 2.5% rests with the top ten. Sequencing was done on a sample of sorted CD4+, CD8+, or CD8+CD57+ T cells (not recorded which) from PBMCs. These receptors were obtained from a human donor in good health, serving as a control.

The gene calls are TRBV19 and TRBJ1-2; D may be TRBD1 (5 bases). The germline V gene encodes CDR1 LNHDA and CDR2 SQIVND (reference sequence). The CDR3 extends over 12 amino acids. V gave up 6 bases and J gave up 9 bases, with 14 bases separating them. CDR3 sequence reads: CASRSTGFSYTF. CDR3 sequence (DNA): TGTGCCAGTAGAAGCACAGGATTTAGCTACACCTTC.

V usage is TRBV7-9 and J usage is TRBJ2-1; the D is unclear. Germline CDR1 SEHNR, CDR2 FQNEAQ (reference sequence). This CDR3 region has 13 residues. Trimming pared 5 bases from V and 1 base from J, leaving 6 bases between. The CDR3 coding sequence is TGTGCCAGCAGCCCAGGTTCCTACAATGAGCAGTTCTTC. The encoded protein is CASSPGSYNEQFF.

The rearrangement uses TRBV3-1 and TRBJ1-3; TRBD1 matches at 7 bases. Germline CDR1 is LGHDT and CDR2 is YNNKEL (reference sequence). V was clipped by 1 base and J by 0 bases; unmatched bases: 6. This CDR3 region has 17 residues. The CDR3 loop reads CASSQGQGGRSGNTIYF. In DNA, the CDR3 is TGTGCCAGCAGCCAAGGGCAAGGGGGCCGCTCTGGAAACACCATATATTTT. Supplemented by reference TRBV3-1 and TRBJ1-3, the full variable domain reads DTAVSQTPKYLVTQMGNDKSIKCEQNLGHDTMYWYKQDSKKFLKIMFSYNNKELIINETVPNRFSPKSPDKAHLNLHINSLELGDSAVYFCASSQGQGGRSGNTIYFGEGSWLTVV.

As concerns this clonotype: This clone may be a read error of a much larger clone one base away. V and J are TRBV28 and TRBJ2-1; D possibly corresponds to TRBD1 (6 bases). The CDR3 contains 16 residues. The V gene's germline CDR1 is MDHEN and CDR2 SYDVKM. The CDR3 bases are TGTGCCCGCAGTCCCCCGGACAGTGTACGTTACAATGAGCAGTTCTTC. As protein: CARSPPDSVRYNEQFF.